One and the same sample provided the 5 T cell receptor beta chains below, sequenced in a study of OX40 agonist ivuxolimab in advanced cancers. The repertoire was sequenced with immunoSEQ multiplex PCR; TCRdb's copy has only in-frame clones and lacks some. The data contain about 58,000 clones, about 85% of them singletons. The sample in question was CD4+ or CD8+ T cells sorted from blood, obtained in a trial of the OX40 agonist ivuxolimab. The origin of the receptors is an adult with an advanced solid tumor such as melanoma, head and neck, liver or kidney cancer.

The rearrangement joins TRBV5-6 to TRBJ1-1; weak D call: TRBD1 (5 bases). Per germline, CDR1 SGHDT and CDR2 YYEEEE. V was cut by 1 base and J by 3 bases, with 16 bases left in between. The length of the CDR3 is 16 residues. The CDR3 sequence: CASSLPGRGMDTEAFF. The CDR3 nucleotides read TGTGCCAGCAGCTTGCCGGGTAGGGGCATGGACACTGAAGCTTTCTTT.

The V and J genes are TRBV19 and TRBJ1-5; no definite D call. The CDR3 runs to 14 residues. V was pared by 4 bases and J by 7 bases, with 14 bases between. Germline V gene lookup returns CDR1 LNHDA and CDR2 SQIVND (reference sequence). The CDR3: CASSNGLLSQPQHF. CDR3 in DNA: TGTGCCAGTAGTAATGGTTTGCTGTCGCAGCCCCAGCATTTT.

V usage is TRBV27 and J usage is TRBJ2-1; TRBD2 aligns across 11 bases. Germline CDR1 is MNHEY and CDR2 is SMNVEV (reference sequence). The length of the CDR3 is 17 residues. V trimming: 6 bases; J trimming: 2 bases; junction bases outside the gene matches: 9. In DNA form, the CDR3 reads TGTGCCAGCAGAGCCGGAACTAGCGGGAGACCCTACAATGAGCAGTTCTTC. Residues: CASRAGTSGRPYNEQFF.

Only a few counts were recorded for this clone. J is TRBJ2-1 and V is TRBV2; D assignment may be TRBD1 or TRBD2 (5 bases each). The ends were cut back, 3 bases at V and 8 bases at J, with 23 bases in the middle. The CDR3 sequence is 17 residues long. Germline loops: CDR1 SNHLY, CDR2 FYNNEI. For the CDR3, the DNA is TGTGCCAGCAGTGACCTCCGGGGCCGGCTGTCTGTCTATGAGCAGTTCTTC. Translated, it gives CASSDLRGRLSVYEQFF.

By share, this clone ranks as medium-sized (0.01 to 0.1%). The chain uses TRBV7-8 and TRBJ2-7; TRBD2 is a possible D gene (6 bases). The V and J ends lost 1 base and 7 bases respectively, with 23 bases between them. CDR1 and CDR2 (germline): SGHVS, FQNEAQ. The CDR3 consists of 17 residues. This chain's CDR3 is CASSLESVIGRAGEQYF. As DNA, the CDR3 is TGTGCCAGCAGCTTAGAATCCGTGATCGGCAGGGCGGGGGAGCAGTACTTC.